These T cell receptor beta chains were read from a single sample in a study of T cell responses to AZD1222 COVID-19 vaccine. Produced via immunoSEQ multiplex PCR; TCRdb's table is partial and in-frame only. The data contain 150,000 to 200,000 clones, just over 90% of them singletons. The sequenced sample was peripheral blood, obtained on day 0 of AZD1222 vaccination. The receptors were sampled from an adult in good health. CDR3s include the opening cysteine and the closing phenylalanine or tryptophan. Each record gives: J gene, clone size, V gene, D gene, CDR3 protein, CDR3 DNA. D genes are given only for firm matches. Expanded clones get a size class; other rows say once, few or many, or leave the size out.

TRBJ2-3	NA	TRBV7-7	NA	CASSLGVAFADTQYF	TGTGCCAGCAGCTTAGGGGTAGCTTTCGCAGATACGCAGTATTTT
TRBJ2-1	NA	TRBV7-8	TRBD2	CASSSGLAEGEQFF	TGTGCCAGCAGTTCCGGACTAGCGGAGGGTGAGCAGTTCTTC
TRBJ2-1	NA	TRBV12-3/TRBV12-4	NA	CASSFLGEQFF	TGTGCCAGCAGTTTTCTGGGTGAGCAGTTCTTC
TRBJ2-2	medium-sized	TRBV7-9	NA	CASRPPLTGELFF	TGTGCCAGCAGACCTCCCCTGACCGGGGAGCTGTTTTTT
TRBJ1-1	NA	TRBV19	NA	CASSTQTNTEAFF	TGTGCCAGCTCCACTCAGACGAACACTGAAGCTTTCTTT
TRBJ1-1	NA	TRBV9	NA	CASSVVDRTTEAFF	TGTGCCAGCAGCGTAGTGGACCGGACCACTGAAGCTTTCTTT
TRBJ1-1	NA	TRBV10-3	NA	CAISEGNTEAFF	TGTGCCATCAGCGAAGGGAACACTGAAGCTTTCTTT
TRBJ1-5	NA	TRBV11-1	NA	CASSPNGNQPQHF	TGTGCCAGCAGTCCTAATGGCAATCAGCCCCAGCATTTT
TRBJ1-3	NA	TRBV3-1/TRBV3-2	NA	CASSQDWNTIYF	TGTGCCAGCAGCCAAGATTGGAACACCATATATTTT
TRBJ2-7	NA	TRBV7-2	NA	CASSSEGGSGYEQYF	TGTGCCAGCAGCTCCGAAGGGGGGTCGGGCTACGAGCAGTACTTC
TRBJ2-3	NA	TRBV5-1	NA	CASSRGSDTDTQYF	TGCGCCAGCAGCCGAGGCTCCGACACAGATACGCAGTATTTT
TRBJ2-7	NA	TRBV18	TRBD1	CASSGTGVTYEQYF	TGTGCCAGCTCCGGGACAGGGGTCACCTACGAGCAGTACTTC
TRBJ1-1	NA	TRBV6-2/TRBV6-3	NA	CASSNRENTEAFF	TGTGCCAGCAGTAACCGGGAGAACACTGAAGCTTTCTTT
TRBJ2-5	once	TRBV5-4	TRBD2	CASSKGGLAGTQETQYF	TGTGCCAGCAGCAAGGGGGGGCTAGCGGGGACCCAAGAGACCCAGTACTTC
TRBJ1-1	NA	TRBV5-4	NA	CASSLTGGNTEAFF	TGTGCCAGCAGCCTGACAGGAGGGAACACTGAAGCTTTCTTT
TRBJ2-5	NA	TRBV29-1	TRBD2	CSVVGAGVQTQYF	TGCAGCGTTGTGGGAGCGGGGGTTCAGACCCAGTACTTC
TRBJ2-5	NA	TRBV27	NA	CASSLLQQETQYF	TGTGCCAGCAGTTTATTACAGCAAGAGACCCAGTACTTC
TRBJ2-7	NA	TRBV18	NA	CASSPPARVAYEQYF	TGTGCCAGCTCACCACCAGCCAGGGTCGCCTACGAGCAGTACTTC
TRBJ1-6	NA	TRBV6-5	NA	CASSTGTGNSPLHF	TGTGCCAGCAGTACAGGGACTGGCAATTCACCCCTCCACTTT
TRBJ1-4	NA	TRBV19	NA	CASSDTGSGNEKLFF	TGTGCCAGTAGTGACACAGGGTCGGGGAATGAAAAACTGTTTTTT
TRBJ2-3	NA	TRBV10-2	TRBD2	CASSDGGGRGDTQYF	TGCGCCAGCAGTGATGGCGGGGGGAGGGGAGATACGCAGTATTTT
TRBJ2-2	NA	TRBV27	NA	CASTPRGGTGNTGELFF	TGTGCCAGCACCCCAAGGGGGGGGACAGGGAACACCGGGGAGCTGTTTTTT
TRBJ2-7	NA	TRBV6-2/TRBV6-3	NA	CASSSPTATRSYEQYF	TGTGCCAGCAGTTCTCCCACAGCGACCCGCTCCTACGAGCAGTACTTC
TRBJ2-1	once	TRBV4-3	NA	CASSQAVGRSSYNEQFF	TGCGCCAGCAGCCAGGCCGTAGGCCGGAGCTCCTACAATGAGCAGTTCTTC
TRBJ2-1	once	TRBV7-3	NA	CASSPNRAGLYNEQFF	TGTGCCAGCAGCCCAAACCGGGCAGGACTATACAATGAGCAGTTCTTC
TRBJ1-5	NA	TRBV5-5	NA	CASSLFSDQPQHF	TGTGCCAGCAGCTTGTTCTCAGATCAGCCCCAGCATTTT
TRBJ2-2	NA	TRBV7-9	NA	CASSLEQGNTGELFF	TGTGCCAGCAGCTTAGAGCAGGGCAACACCGGGGAGCTGTTTTTT
TRBJ2-3	few	TRBV2	TRBD2	CASRRAGAFTDTQYF	TGTGCCAGCCGCAGAGCGGGGGCCTTCACAGATACGCAGTATTTT
TRBJ2-1	NA	TRBV6-5	TRBD1	CASSWGDRAPNEQFF	TGTGCCAGCAGTTGGGGGGACAGGGCCCCCAATGAGCAGTTCTTC
TRBJ1-2	NA	TRBV27	NA	CASSDNYGYTF	TGTGCCAGCAGTGATAACTATGGCTACACCTTC
TRBJ1-2	NA	TRBV3-1/TRBV3-2	TRBD1	CASSQERGRNYGYTF	TGTGCCAGCAGCCAAGAAAGGGGGCGAAACTATGGCTACACCTTC
TRBJ2-7	NA	TRBV6-5	NA	CASSLSGPYEQYF	TGTGCCAGCTCCTTAAGTGGTCCCTACGAGCAGTACTTC
TRBJ1-4	NA	TRBV9	NA	CASSPQGGATNEKLFF	TGTGCCAGCAGCCCACAAGGGGGGGCAACTAATGAAAAACTGTTTTTT
TRBJ1-6	NA	TRBV6-1	NA	CASSEPYSPLHF	TGTGCCAGCAGTGAACCGTATTCACCCCTCCACTTT
TRBJ2-1	NA	TRBV7-2	TRBD2	CASSPPPGTSGQFF	TGTGCCAGCAGCCCCCCTCCCGGGACTAGTGGGCAGTTCTTC
TRBJ1-2	NA	TRBV4-3	TRBD1	CASSQGWDRGRGGYTF	TGCGCCAGCAGCCAAGGTTGGGACAGGGGGCGAGGTGGCTACACCTTC
TRBJ1-1	NA	TRBV3-1/TRBV3-2	NA	CASSQWQGDTEAFF	TGTGCCAGCAGCCAATGGCAAGGAGACACTGAAGCTTTCTTT
TRBJ2-7	NA	TRBV18	TRBD1	CASSPGQGSPYEQYF	TGTGCCAGCTCACCGGGACAGGGGTCGCCCTACGAGCAGTACTTC
TRBJ1-1	NA	TRBV10-3	NA	CATKEGTEAFF	TGTGCCACCAAGGAGGGAACTGAAGCTTTCTTT
TRBJ2-7	NA	TRBV14	NA	CASSTYGRDGGYEQYF	TGTGCCAGCAGTACCTATGGGCGGGATGGGGGCTACGAGCAGTACTTC
TRBJ1-3	NA	TRBV10-3	NA	CAISESIRGNTIYF	TGTGCCATCAGTGAGTCGATCAGAGGAAACACCATATATTTT
TRBJ1-2	NA	TRBV19	NA	CASSIAEGRNYGYTF	TGTGCCAGTAGTATCGCCGAGGGGCGCAACTATGGCTACACCTTC
TRBJ1-2	NA	TRBV11-2	TRBD1	CASSLGQGAGVGYTF	TGTGCCAGCAGCTTAGGACAGGGGGCAGGTGTTGGCTACACCTTC
TRBJ1-2	NA	TRBV11-3	NA	CASSFPGQGHIYGYTF	TGTGCCAGCAGCTTCCCCGGGCAGGGGCACATCTATGGCTACACCTTC
TRBJ1-4	NA	TRBV2	NA	CASSGTLATNEKLFF	TGTGCCAGCAGTGGAACACTAGCAACTAATGAAAAACTGTTTTTT
TRBJ1-5	NA	TRBV4-2	NA	CASSQESPDRRYQPQHF	TGTGCCAGCAGCCAAGAATCCCCGGACAGACGATATCAGCCCCAGCATTTT
TRBJ1-1	once	TRBV25-1	TRBD1	CASRDRGPNEAFF	TGTGCCAGCAGGGACAGGGGGCCAAATGAAGCTTTCTTT
TRBJ2-3	NA	TRBV19	NA	CASTDADTQYF	TGTGCCAGTACCGACGCTGATACGCAGTATTTT
TRBJ1-2	few	TRBV10-1	NA	CASSVKLDVGDGYTF	TGCGCCAGCAGCGTTAAATTGGACGTTGGAGATGGCTACACCTTC
TRBJ1-2	once	TRBV19	TRBD1	CASRTDRESGYTF	TGTGCCAGTAGGACGGACAGGGAGAGTGGCTACACCTTC
TRBJ2-3	NA	TRBV5-4	NA	CASSLAGTSTDTQYF	TGTGCCAGCAGCTTGGCCGGGACTAGCACAGATACGCAGTATTTT
TRBJ1-1	NA	TRBV7-2	NA	CASILNTEAFF	TGTGCCAGCATTCTGAACACTGAAGCTTTCTTT
TRBJ2-2	NA	TRBV7-8	NA	CASSPRVGGQTGELFF	TGTGCCAGCAGCCCCCGGGTGGGCGGTCAGACCGGGGAGCTGTTTTTT
TRBJ1-4	NA	TRBV19	NA	CASSPLISGEKLFF	TGTGCCAGTAGTCCTCTCATAAGTGGTGAAAAACTGTTTTTT
TRBJ1-2	NA	TRBV28	NA	CASSSGSYGYTF	TGTGCCAGCAGTTCGGGAAGCTATGGCTACACCTTC